Below, 21 T cell receptor beta chains from the same sample are listed, as sequenced in a study of identical twins listed by TCRdb under 2016. Library generation was performed with 5' RACE. The instrument given in TCRdb is Illumina HiSeq 2000. TCRdb passed the public sequencing reads through fastp at Q25 and MiXCR, retaining productive beta sequences. Here each entry gathers all rows of one CDR3 protein and keeps the most common genes and DNA. This sample holds about 790,000 distinct CDR3 sequences; roughly 20% were observed only once. The ten largest clones capture approximately 14% of the sample. The data were also submitted as part of a second study, on T cells expressing NK-cell markers.

The material sequenced was PBMCs. The source is a woman aged 18-29 years in good health.

This chain links TRBV29-1 with TRBJ1-1, with D possibly matching TRBD1 (6 bases). The germline V and J ends were trimmed by 6 bases and 2 bases, with 16 bases remaining between them. This CDR3 has 14 amino acids. CDR1 is SQVTM and CDR2 is ANQGSEA in the germline V gene. The CDR3, as DNA: TGCAGCGTCAAGGGGGTAGGGGCCAACACTGAAGCTTTCTTT. Its protein product is CSVKGVGANTEAFF.

This chain links TRBV5-1 with TRBJ1-2; the D gene is possibly TRBD1 (5 bases). This CDR3 has 13 residues. Germline V gene sequence: CDR1 SGHRS, CDR2 YFSETQ. V was cut by 3 bases and J by 8 bases, with 14 bases left in between. In DNA, the CDR3 is TGCGCCAGCAGCTCGACAGATCCTGCCGGCTACACCTTC. This gives the protein CASSSTDPAGYTF.

This clonotype was counted between two and nine times. The J gene is TRBJ1-1, the V gene TRBV29-1; the D gene is possibly TRBD1 (5 bases). The CDR3 is 13 amino acids. From germline, CDR1 is SQVTM and CDR2 ANQGSEA. Trimming shortened V by 5 bases and J by 1 base, and 11 bases separated the two germline ends. This chain's CDR3 is CSVIRDGNTEAFF. Here the CDR3 DNA reads TGCAGCGTTATCCGGGACGGGAACACTGAAGCTTTCTTT.

In its sample, this clonotype was seen a few times. V is TRBV12-3 or TRBV12-4 and J is TRBJ2-3; 8 nucleotides align to TRBD2. With 6 bases clipped from V and 4 bases from J, the junction kept 15 bases outside the gene matches. This CDR3 is built from 17 residues. The CDR3 nucleotides read TGTGCCAGCAGCCGAGGGTCTTCGGGGGGGGGCCCAGATACGCAGTATTTT. It is translated as CASSRGSSGGGPDTQYF.

The rearrangement links TRBV11-2 to TRBJ2-1; D uncertain. This CDR3 contains 14 residues. V shed 5 bases and J shed 7 bases, with 15 bases lying between them. Germline V gene sequence: CDR1 SGHAT, CDR2 FQNNGV. CDR3 in amino acids: CASSPSGPRNEQFF. In DNA form, the CDR3 reads TGTGCCAGCAGCCCATCCGGGCCTCGTAATGAGCAGTTCTTC.

The chain is built from TRBV12-3 or TRBV12-4 and TRBJ2-7; weak D call: TRBD2 (5 bases). CDR3 length: 12 residues. Trimming took 7 bases from V and 6 from J, leaving 13 bases between them. CDR3 loop: CASTSAAGEQYF. The CDR3 nucleotides are TGTGCCAGCACCTCGGCGGCGGGCGAGCAGTACTTC.

This clonotype was detected only a few times. This chain connects TRBV6-2 or TRBV6-3 to TRBJ1-5; no definite D call. CDR1 and CDR2 (germline): MNHEY, SVGEGT. The CDR3 has 13 amino acids. With 8 bases removed from V and 5 bases from J, the gap between germline ends came to 13 bases. CDR3 sequence (DNA): TGTGCCAGCCTGGCCGGGAGGGATCAGCCCCAGCATTTT. Residues: CASLAGRDQPQHF.

This clonotype showed up just a few times. The chain couples TRBV12-3 or TRBV12-4 to TRBJ2-7, with TRBD1 matching 8 bases. The CDR3 has 16 amino acids. The J segment lost 3 bases and the V segment lost 6 bases, leaving 13 bases of the junction unmatched. CDR3 amino acids: CASSPYLGQGDYEQYF. The CDR3 bases are TGTGCCAGCAGCCCCTATCTCGGACAGGGTGACTACGAGCAGTACTTC.

In DNA form, the CDR3 reads TGTGCCAGCAGCCAGCTCGGACTAGAAGACAATGAGCAGTTCTTC. This codes for CASSQLGLEDNEQFF. The V gene is TRBV14, the J gene TRBJ2-1; 7 positions match TRBD2. The V segment lost 3 bases and the J segment 5 bases; nucleotides outside the gene matches: 7. Germline assignment: CDR1 SGHDN and CDR2 FVKESK. The CDR3 spans 15 residues.

This chain joins TRBV20-1 and TRBJ1-5; TRBD1 is a possible D gene (6 bases). CDR1 and CDR2 (germline): DFQATT, SNEGSKA (reference sequence). The germline V and J ends were trimmed by 0 bases and 5 bases, with 11 bases remaining between them. This CDR3 comprises 14 residues. The CDR3 DNA reads as TGCAGTGCTAGAGATAGGGCAGGGGATCAGCCCCAGCATTTT. This sequence encodes CSARDRAGDQPQHF.

This clonotype came up a few times. The gene calls are TRBV7-3 and TRBJ2-1, with 9 bases identical to TRBD2. Germline values: CDR1 SGHTA, CDR2 FQGTGA. J lost 3 bases, V lost 5 bases, and 8 bases had no gene match. The CDR3 length is 16 residues. The CDR3 region is CASSLAGGLVYNEQFF. As DNA, the CDR3 is TGTGCCAGCAGCCTGGCGGGGGGGCTGGTCTACAATGAGCAGTTCTTC. Full variable domain (outside the CDR3, taken from reference TRBV7-3 and TRBJ2-1): GAGVSQTPSNKVTEKGKYVELRCDPISGHTALYWYRQSLGQGPEFLIYFQGTGAADDSGLPNDRFFAVRPEGSVSTLKIQRTERGDSAVYLCASSLAGGLVYNEQFFGPGTRLTVL.

In its sample, this clonotype was seen a few times. The chain employs TRBV13 and TRBJ2-7; tentative D call: TRBD2 (7 bases). The CDR3 runs 16 residues. Germline loops: CDR1 PRHDT, CDR2 FYEKMQ (reference sequence). The V end was cut by 0 bases, the J end by 3 bases, with 15 bases between. The chain's CDR3 is CASSLGGGGDLYEQYF. CDR3 nucleotides: TGTGCCAGCAGCTTAGGCGGAGGGGGGGACCTCTACGAGCAGTACTTC.

The chain recombines TRBV20-1 with TRBJ2-1; TRBD2 aligns across 10 bases. V was pared by 3 bases and J by 7 bases, with 9 bases of the junction left unmatched. The CDR3 is made up of 15 amino acids. CDR1 is DFQATT, CDR2 SNEGSKA, per germline (reference sequence). The chain's CDR3 is CSASGELAGRNEQFF. In DNA form, the CDR3 reads TGCAGTGCTAGTGGAGAACTAGCGGGACGAAATGAGCAGTTCTTC.

The chain has TRBV20-1 and TRBJ2-5, with 11 positions matching TRBD2. The CDR3 runs to 14 residues. J was trimmed by 7 bases and V by 6 bases; bases with no gene match: 10. From germline, CDR1 is DFQATT and CDR2 SNEGSKA (reference sequence). The CDR3 nucleotides read TGCAGTGCCCCAGGTAGCGGGAGGGCCGGGACCCAGTACTTC. As protein: CSAPGSGRAGTQYF.

The sample holds a few counts of this clonotype. V gene TRBV12-5 combines with J gene TRBJ2-3; D is unclear. V was shortened by 7 bases and J by 2 bases, with 13 bases between the two germline ends. The CDR3 consists of 14 residues. Looked up from germline, CDR1 is LGHNT and CDR2 is FRNRAP. CDR3 region: CASVLDLNTDTQYF. DNA for the CDR3: TGTGCTAGTGTTCTCGACCTGAACACAGATACGCAGTATTTT.

The rearrangement uses TRBV20-1 and TRBJ2-7; D is uncertain. Trimming took off 6 bases at V and 2 bases at J, with 20 bases between the two ends. The CDR3 has 15 amino acids. The germline CDR1 and CDR2 sequences are DFQATT and SNEGSKA (reference sequence). The CDR3 is CSASTASREAYEQYF. The CDR3 nucleotides read TGCAGTGCCTCCACGGCATCCCGTGAAGCCTACGAGCAGTACTTC.

Notes on this clonotype: A much larger clone is a single base away; this may be a read error. In DNA form, the CDR3 reads TGTGCCAGCAGCACGCGCCCCACGGGCTATGACTACACCTTC. It yields the protein CASSTRPTGYDYTF. The rearrangement links TRBV12-3 or TRBV12-4 to TRBJ1-2; no clear D. The CDR3 totals 14 residues.

This clonotype occurred a few times. The chain combines TRBV27 with TRBJ2-2, with 15 bases fitting TRBD2. Germline V CDR1 and CDR2: MNHEY, SMNVEV (reference sequence). The CDR3 covers 16 residues. V trimming: 7 bases; J trimming: 4 bases; junction bases outside the gene matches: 4. The CDR3 sequence is CASKEGLAGGTGELFF. As DNA, the CDR3 is TGTGCCAGCAAAGAGGGACTAGCGGGGGGCACCGGGGAGCTGTTTTTT.

Ten or more counts support this clonotype. This chain joins TRBV7-9 and TRBJ1-1; D is possibly TRBD1 (5 bases). Germline values: CDR1 SEHNR, CDR2 FQNEAQ (reference sequence). The CDR3 sequence is 13 residues long. Trimming shortened V by 0 bases and J by 8 bases, and 10 bases separated the two germline ends. CDR3: CASSLARGAEAFF. CDR3 nucleotides: TGTGCCAGCAGCTTAGCGAGAGGGGCAGAAGCTTTCTTT.

V usage is TRBV7-2 and J usage is TRBJ2-3; 10 nucleotides match TRBD2. Germline loops: CDR1 SGHTA, CDR2 FQGNSA. Losses at the gene ends were 0 bases for V and 4 bases for J; bases not matched to a gene: 4. The CDR3 totals 16 residues. CDR3 coding DNA: TGTGCCAGCAGCTTAGCGGGGCTAGCGGGAGCAGATACGCAGTATTTT. This translates into CASSLAGLAGADTQYF. Based on the CDR3 plus reference TRBV7-2 and TRBJ2-3, the full variable domain is GAGVSQSPSNKVTEKGKDVELRCDPISGHTALYWYRQSLGQGLEFLIYFQGNSAPDKSGLPSDRFSAERTGGSVSTLTIQRTQQEDSAVYLCASSLAGLAGADTQYFGPGTRLTVL.

This clonotype was counted a few times. The chain links TRBV12-3 or TRBV12-4 to TRBJ2-3; D remains unclear. The CDR3 is 15 residues long. V shed 3 bases and J shed 0 bases, with 10 bases lying between them. For the CDR3, the DNA is TGTGCCAGCAGTTTTGGAGTTACTAGCACAGATACGCAGTATTTT. This gives the protein CASSFGVTSTDTQYF.